This T cell receptor (beta chain) was captured in a study of identical twins. This clonotype was counted a few times. Its antigen is still unknown. Each CDR3 protein is one row after TCRdb ran MiXCR on the 5' RACE reads. The sample gives 550,000 to 800,000 distinct CDR3 sequences, roughly 7.2% of which show up once; 1.6% is in the top ten. Germline CDR1 is SGHTA and CDR2 is FQGNSA. This CDR3 is 15 amino acids long. Trimming removed 1 base from V and 3 bases from J, with 11 bases in between. Whole-study results and caveats: Out-of-frame beta chain sequences displayed weaker excess sharing between twins. Insertions were fewer in abundant cord blood beta clonotypes, whereas memory repertoires showed none of this pattern.

Each donor was a healthy Caucasian. The sample was also reused in another study, on yellow fever vaccine responses in identical twins. As that study records: As reported, the vaccine T cell response of twins seemed partly convergent and partly personalized.

This receptor was taken from a woman aged 18-30 years in good health. The sample comprised PBMCs. V is TRBV7-2 and J is TRBJ2-3, with D perhaps matching TRBD2 (6 bases). The CDR3 DNA sequence: TGTGCCAGCAGCTTAGGACTAGGGAGGACAGATACGCAGTATTTT. Translation: CASSLGLGRTDTQYF.